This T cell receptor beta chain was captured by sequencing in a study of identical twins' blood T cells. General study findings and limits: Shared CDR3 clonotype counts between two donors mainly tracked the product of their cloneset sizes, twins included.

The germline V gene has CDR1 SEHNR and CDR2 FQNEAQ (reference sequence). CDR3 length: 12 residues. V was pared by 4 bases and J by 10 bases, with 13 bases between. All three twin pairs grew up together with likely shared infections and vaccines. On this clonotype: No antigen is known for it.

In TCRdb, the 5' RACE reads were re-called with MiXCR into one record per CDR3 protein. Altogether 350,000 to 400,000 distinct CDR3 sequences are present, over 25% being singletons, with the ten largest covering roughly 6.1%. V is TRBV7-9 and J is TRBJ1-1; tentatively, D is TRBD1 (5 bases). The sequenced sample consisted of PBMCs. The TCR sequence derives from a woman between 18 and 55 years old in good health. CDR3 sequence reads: CASSYGTAAAFF. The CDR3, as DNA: TGTGCCAGCAGCTACGGGACCGCGGCAGCTTTCTTT.